This TCR beta chain came from a study of blood T cell repertoires in COVID-19. Across the whole study: Sites across the United States, Italy and Spain contributed samples from acute and convalescent COVID-19. Sample material is recorded as cDNA or gDNA derived from T cells, B-cell-depleted T cells, or PBMCs.

Repertoires were generated with immunoSEQ multiplex PCR, while TCRdb's copy carries only in-frame clones and drops some. The repertoire holds approximately 330,000 clones, about 86% seen once, with around 4.4% in the top ten. Everyone who took part was roughly 18 to 89 years old, and they came from 20 to 25 US areas. Clinical history as reported by participants underpinned cohort assignment. This CDR3 spans 16 amino acids. Germline V CDR1 and CDR2: MDHEN, SYDVKM. Losses at the gene ends were 5 bases for V and 0 bases for J; bases not matched to a gene: 8. The sequenced material came from PBMCs or T cells enriched from blood (not recorded which). This TCR was sampled from a woman between 40 and 50 years old with acute COVID-19. The gene calls are TRBV28 and TRBJ2-5; 8 bases agree with TRBD2. CDR3 region: CASSPQAGDYQETQYF. The CDR3 DNA follows: TGTGCCAGCAGTCCACAAGCGGGAGACTACCAAGAGACCCAGTACTTC.